A selection of T cell receptor beta chains follows, all from one sample in a study of T cells after posttransplantation cyclophosphamide. Sequencing used immunoSEQ multiplex PCR; TCRdb keeps in-frame clones, though not all of them. The sample holds about 36,000 clones, and no clone turns up only once. Sequences were obtained from PBMCs. The source of these receptors is a girl between 10 and 17 years old in good health, CMV-negative, and a related stem cell transplant donor. Each CDR3 is given without its conserved first and last residue. The order of the fields is V gene, clone size, D gene, CDR3 protein. D genes are given only for firm matches. Expanded clones get a size class; other rows say once, few or many, or leave the size out.

TRBV28 | few | TRBD2 | ASSPSLNSGSNQIGELF
TRBV27 | few | TRBD2 | ASSLLRGSADEQF
TRBV6-1 | many | - | ASSEWVVGDFSSYEQY
TRBV5-1 | many | TRBD1 | ASRYGQGAFDEKLF
TRBV2 | many | TRBD1 | ASIVRTGGMNTEAF
TRBV6-6 | few | TRBD2 | ASGRSGLAEGEQY
TRBV4-3 | many | TRBD1 | ASSPGQGSYEQY
TRBV7-3 | few | - | ASSSSGKPTEAF
TRBV9 | many | - | ASSVGELETQY
TRBV29-1 | many | TRBD1 | SVAIQTGSNQPQH
TRBV4-2 | many | - | ASSQETVGTQY
TRBV28 | - | TRBD1 | ASVGGYRNQPQH
TRBV6-5 | few | TRBD1 | ASSRDSLAKNIQY
TRBV6-4 | many | - | ASSVANTGELF
TRBV19 | - | - | ASSIDRGDTQY